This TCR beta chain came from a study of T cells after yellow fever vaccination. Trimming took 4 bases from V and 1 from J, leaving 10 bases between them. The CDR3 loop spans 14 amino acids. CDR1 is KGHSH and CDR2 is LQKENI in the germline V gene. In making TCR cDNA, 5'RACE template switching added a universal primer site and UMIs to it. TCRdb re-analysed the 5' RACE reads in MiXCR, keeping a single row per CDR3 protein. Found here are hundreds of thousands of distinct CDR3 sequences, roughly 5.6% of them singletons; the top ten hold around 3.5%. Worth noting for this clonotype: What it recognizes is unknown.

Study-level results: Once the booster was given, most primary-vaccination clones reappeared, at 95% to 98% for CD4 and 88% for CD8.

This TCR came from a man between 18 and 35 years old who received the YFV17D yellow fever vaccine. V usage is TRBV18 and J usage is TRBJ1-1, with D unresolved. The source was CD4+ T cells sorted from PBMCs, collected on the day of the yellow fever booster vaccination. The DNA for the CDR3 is TGTGCCAGCTCACGGGCACCCCCGAACACTGAAGCTTTCTTT. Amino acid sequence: CASSRAPPNTEAFF. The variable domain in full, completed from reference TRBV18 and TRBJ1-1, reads NAGVMQNPRHLVRRRGQEARLRCSPMKGHSHVYWYRQLPEEGLKFMVYLQKENIIDESGMPKERFSAEFPKEGPSILRIQQVVRGDSAAYFCASSRAPPNTEAFFGQGTRLTVV.